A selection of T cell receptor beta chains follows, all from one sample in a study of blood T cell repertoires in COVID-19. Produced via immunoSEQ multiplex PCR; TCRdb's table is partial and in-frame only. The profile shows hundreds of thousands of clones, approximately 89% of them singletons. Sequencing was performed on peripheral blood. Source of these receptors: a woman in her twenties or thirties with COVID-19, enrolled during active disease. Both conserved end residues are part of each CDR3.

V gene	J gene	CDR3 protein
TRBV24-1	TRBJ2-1	CATSVPPSNEQFF
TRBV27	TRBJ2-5	CASSPTAAGLQETQYF
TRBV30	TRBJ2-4	CAWSNGWSGGKEYTRLAKNIQYF
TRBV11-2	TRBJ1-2	CASSSSLGQGAGYGYTF
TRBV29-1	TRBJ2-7	CSVASRPSSNPYEQYF
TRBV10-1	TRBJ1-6	CASSDGAYNSPLHF
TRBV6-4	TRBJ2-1	CASSDSHRDHEQFF
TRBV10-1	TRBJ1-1	CASLGTGDTEAFF
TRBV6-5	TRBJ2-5	CASSYSRETQYF
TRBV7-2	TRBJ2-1	CASNRGGWDEQFF
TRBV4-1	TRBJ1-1	CASSQSGGASMNTEAFF
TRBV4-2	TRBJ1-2	CASSQESGARGYGYTF